The 5 T cell receptor beta chains below were found in one sample sequenced in a study of blood T cells in healthy people across ages. Together with a sample-barcoded 5' primer, a J-beta primer mix was included in a second PCR lasting roughly 6 to 12 cycles. TCRdb used MiXCR to reprocess the 5' RACE reads, holding one entry per CDR3 protein. In the table there are about 1.4 million distinct CDR3 sequences, roughly 60% of which are singletons. Sequencing input: blood. The origin of the receptors is a man younger than 30 in good health.

The V gene is TRBV15, the J gene TRBJ2-5; D might be TRBD2 (6 bases). The J call may be mistaken, given a closer DNA end match to TRBJ2-7. Germline V lookup: CDR1 LNHNV, CDR2 YYDKDF (reference sequence). The CDR3 loop spans 14 amino acids. CDR3 coding DNA: TGTGCCACCAGCATTAGACGGGAGAGCTACGAGCAGTACTTC. Residues: CATSIRRESYEQYF.

The CDR3 nucleotides read TGTGCCAGCAGCCCACTGGGGTTGGGTGCTGATGGCTACACCTTC. Encoded protein: CASSPLGLGADGYTF. The chain couples TRBV7-6 to TRBJ1-2, with D uncertain. Trimming stripped 5 bases from V and 6 bases from J, with 19 bases between. Germline-derived CDR1 and CDR2 are SGHVS and FNYEAQ. CDR3 size: 15 residues. The complete variable domain, with remaining parts taken from reference TRBV7-6 and TRBJ1-2, reads GAGVSQSPRYKVTKRGQDVALRCDPISGHVSLYWYRQALGQGPEFLTYFNYEAQQDKSGLPNDRFSAERPEGSISTLTIQRTEQRDSAMYRCASSPLGLGADGYTFGSGTRLTVV.

V and J are TRBV28 and TRBJ2-3; 12 nucleotides line up with TRBD2. Germline V lookup: CDR1 MDHEN, CDR2 SYDVKM. Unmatched junction bases numbered 15, after V lost 6 bases and J lost 5 bases. The CDR3 consists of 18 residues. CDR3: CASSSRQVLAGGRDTQYF. CDR3 DNA: TGTGCCAGCAGCTCCCGCCAGGTACTAGCGGGAGGAAGAGATACGCAGTATTTT. Full variable domain (rest looked up from reference TRBV28 and TRBJ2-3): DVKVTQSSRYLVKRTGEKVFLECVQDMDHENMFWYRQDPGLGLRLIYFSYDVKMKEKGDIPEGYSVSREKKERFSLILESASTNQTSMYLCASSSRQVLAGGRDTQYFGPGTRLTVL.

The chain recombines TRBV7-9 with TRBJ2-7; D gene ambiguous. Trimming removed 5 bases from V and 5 bases from J, with 10 bases in between. CDR1 and CDR2 from the germline V gene are SEHNR and FQNEAQ (reference sequence). The CDR3 has 12 amino acids. Here the CDR3 reads CASSLGKNEQYF. Here the CDR3 DNA reads TGTGCCAGCAGCCTGGGGAAAAACGAGCAGTACTTC.

In this sample, this clonotype turned up a few times. The rearrangement joins TRBV10-3 to TRBJ2-3; D remains ambiguous. CDR1 and CDR2 from the germline V gene are ENHRY and SYGVKD. This CDR3 has 15 amino acids. V lost 3 bases to trimming and J lost 0 bases, with 10 bases between them. The CDR3 is CAISDPAASTDTQYF. CDR3 nucleotide sequence: TGTGCCATCAGTGACCCTGCCGCTAGCACAGATACGCAGTATTTT.